This T cell receptor (beta chain) was recovered during a study of OX40 agonist ivuxolimab in advanced cancers. Study-wide background: The dose of intravenous ivuxolimab that patients received every 2 weeks ranged from 0.01 to 10 mg/kg. Three patients responded partially, comprising one with hepatocellular carcinoma and two with cutaneous melanoma. Every patient in dose escalation had hepatocellular carcinoma, melanoma, renal cell or head and neck cancer.

Only in-frame clones appear in the TCRdb table, and some are missing; sequencing was by immunoSEQ multiplex PCR. Of 46,000 or so clones listed, roughly 90% are singletons. General observations from the study: Both CD4+ and CD8+ T cell populations in blood had undergone clonal expansion by week 6 at 0.1 to 3.0 mg/kg.

The germline V gene has CDR1 SNHLY and CDR2 FYNNEI. J gave up 0 bases and V 2 bases, and 4 bases lay outside the gene matches. The CDR3 contains 15 residues. Of note for this clone: Its target is not known.

Sequencing used CD4+ or CD8+ T cells sorted from blood, obtained in a trial of the OX40 agonist ivuxolimab. This sequence was found in an adult with an advanced solid tumor such as melanoma, head and neck, liver or kidney cancer. The chain is built from TRBV2 and TRBJ2-7, with 7 bases matching TRBD2. CDR3 nucleotides: TGTGCCAGCAGTGAATTAGGGGAGGGCTCCTACGAGCAGTACTTC. It specifies CASSELGEGSYEQYF.